Presented here are 5 T cell receptor beta chains from one specimen sequenced in a study of sequential checkpoint blockade in melanoma. The method was immunoSEQ multiplex PCR; TCRdb's version includes in-frame clones alone and lacks a portion of them. There are 25,000 to 30,000 clones in the sample; 83% occur only once, and about a sixth lies in the top ten. The treatment was: randomized to nivolumab then ipilimumab (arm A) or the reverse (arm B). Source: CD8+ T cells sorted from blood (inferred from file names), taken from a patient given nivolumab and ipilimumab in sequence. The receptors derive from a human donor with melanoma.

J is TRBJ1-2 and V is TRBV7-9; D ambiguous. The germline V gene encodes CDR1 SEHNR and CDR2 FQNEAQ (reference sequence). This CDR3 comprises 15 residues. The V gene lost 5 bases and the J gene lost 3 bases, with 16 bases spanning the gap. The CDR3 coding sequence is TGTGCCAGCAGCGCTACCATTGGCCAGGACTATGGCTACACCTTC. Its translation is CASSATIGQDYGYTF.

J is TRBJ1-1 and V is TRBV29-1; D is unresolved. Germline-derived CDR1 and CDR2 are SQVTM and ANQGSEA. The CDR3 loop spans 16 amino acids. V dropped 5 bases and J dropped 0 bases, with 19 bases sitting between them. The chain's CDR3 is CSVLPLRTGMNTEAFF. Here the CDR3 DNA reads TGCAGCGTTCTTCCCCTACGTACGGGGATGAACACTGAAGCTTTCTTT.

J is TRBJ2-7 and V is TRBV2, with D unresolved. Looked up from germline, CDR1 is SNHLY and CDR2 is FYNNEI. Deletions cut 7 bases from V and 5 bases from J, with 12 bases between. The CDR3 covers 12 residues. DNA for the CDR3: TGTGCCAGCAATCCCGAGGTAGACGAGCAGTACTTC. The encoded protein is CASNPEVDEQYF.

This clone was observed a few times. The chain links TRBV19 to TRBJ1-5; a weak D match, TRBD1 (5 bases). The CDR3 length is 12 residues. Germline V lookup: CDR1 LNHDA, CDR2 SQIVND (reference sequence). Trimming stripped 5 bases from V and 9 bases from J, with 11 bases between. The CDR3 DNA reads as TGTGCCAGTAGTTTCGGGGGTAGGCCCCAGCATTTT. Protein product: CASSFGGRPQHF.

The chain uses TRBV27 and TRBJ2-7; D might be TRBD1 (6 bases). The V end lost 4 bases, the J end lost 0 bases, and 10 bases lay between the germline ends. This CDR3 is built from 14 residues. Germline CDR1 and CDR2: MNHEY and SMNVEV (reference sequence). CDR3 loop: CASSYRVSSYEQYF. The CDR3 DNA reads TGTGCCAGCAGTTACAGGGTTAGCTCCTACGAGCAGTACTTC.